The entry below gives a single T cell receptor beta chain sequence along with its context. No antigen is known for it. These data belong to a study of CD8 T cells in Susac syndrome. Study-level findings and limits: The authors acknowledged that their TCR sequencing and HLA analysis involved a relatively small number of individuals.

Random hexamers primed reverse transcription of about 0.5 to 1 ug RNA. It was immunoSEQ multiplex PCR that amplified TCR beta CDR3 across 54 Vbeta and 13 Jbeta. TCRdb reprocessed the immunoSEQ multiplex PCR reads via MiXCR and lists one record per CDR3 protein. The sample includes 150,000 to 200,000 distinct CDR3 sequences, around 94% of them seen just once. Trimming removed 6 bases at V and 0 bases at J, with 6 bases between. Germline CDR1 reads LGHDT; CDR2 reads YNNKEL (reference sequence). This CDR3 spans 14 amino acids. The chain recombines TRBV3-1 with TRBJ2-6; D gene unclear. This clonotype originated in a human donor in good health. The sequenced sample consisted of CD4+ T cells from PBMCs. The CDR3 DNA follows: TGTGCCAGCAGACCCCCCTCTGGGGCCAACGTCCTGACTTTC. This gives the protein CASRPPSGANVLTF.